Listed below are T cell receptor beta chains from one sample, sequenced in a study of T cells in Graves' hyperthyroidism and ophthalmopathy. TCRdb called the multiplex PCR reads again in MiXCR, with one record for every CDR3 protein. The profile shows about half a million distinct CDR3 sequences, around 21% of them singletons. Specimen: blood. The receptors come from a man aged 18 to 30 with Graves' hyperthyroidism. CDR3s include the opening cysteine and the closing phenylalanine or tryptophan. A D gene is named only where the DNA matches it firmly. A row's size may be missing; if present it is once, few, many or a size class.

j_gene: TRBJ1-1
d_gene: NA
abundance: many
v_gene: TRBV28
CDR3aa: CASSFSVLGVGTVNTEAFF
CDR3nt: TGTGCCAGCAGTTTTTCTGTCTTGGGGGTAGGAACGGTGAACACTGAAGCTTTCTTT

j_gene: TRBJ2-5
d_gene: NA
abundance: NA
v_gene: TRBV12-3/TRBV12-4
CDR3aa: CASSLSQGLTQETQYF
CDR3nt: TGTGCCAGCAGTTTATCCCAGGGGCTAACCCAAGAGACCCAGTACTTC

j_gene: TRBJ2-5
d_gene: NA
abundance: many
v_gene: TRBV6-5
CDR3aa: CASSSLTGARETQYF
CDR3nt: TGTGCCAGCAGTTCCCTCACAGGCGCCAGGGAGACCCAGTACTTC

j_gene: TRBJ2-5
d_gene: NA
abundance: NA
v_gene: TRBV6-1
CDR3aa: CASSTPGRSKETQYF
CDR3nt: TGTGCCAGCAGTACCCCGGGACGCAGCAAAGAGACCCAGTACTTC

j_gene: TRBJ1-1
d_gene: TRBD1
abundance: few
v_gene: TRBV5-1
CDR3aa: CASRLGTGNTEAFF
CDR3nt: TGCGCCAGCAGACTCGGGACAGGGAACACTGAAGCTTTCTTT

j_gene: TRBJ2-5
d_gene: NA
abundance: many
v_gene: TRBV5-1
CDR3aa: CASSLGGLWEETQYF
CDR3nt: TGCGCCAGCAGCTTAGGTGGACTGTGGGAGGAGACCCAGTACTTC

j_gene: TRBJ1-5
d_gene: NA
abundance: NA
v_gene: TRBV6-5
CDR3aa: CASSYSGRPSNQPQHF
CDR3nt: TGTGCCAGCAGTTACTCTGGCAGGCCAAGCAATCAGCCCCAGCATTTT

j_gene: TRBJ2-7
d_gene: TRBD2
abundance: many
v_gene: TRBV12-5
CDR3aa: CASVPSTGGGPFYEQYF
CDR3nt: TGTGCTAGTGTTCCAAGTACTGGCGGGGGGCCCTTCTACGAGCAGTACTTC

j_gene: TRBJ1-5
d_gene: NA
abundance: many
v_gene: TRBV7-2
CDR3aa: CASSLAGYSNQPQHF
CDR3nt: TGTGCCAGCAGCCTGGCAGGGTATAGCAATCAGCCCCAGCATTTT

j_gene: TRBJ1-1
d_gene: NA
abundance: many
v_gene: TRBV11-2
CDR3aa: CASSFERNTEAFF
CDR3nt: TGTGCCAGCAGCTTCGAGAGGAACACTGAAGCTTTCTTT

j_gene: TRBJ1-1
d_gene: NA
abundance: many
v_gene: TRBV20-1
CDR3aa: CSARDRSAGNTEAFF
CDR3nt: TGCAGTGCTAGAGATCGGAGTGCGGGGAACACTGAAGCTTTCTTT

j_gene: TRBJ2-2
d_gene: NA
abundance: NA
v_gene: TRBV4-2
CDR3aa: CASSQDRGDTGELFF
CDR3nt: TGTGCCAGCAGCCAAGATAGGGGGGACACCGGGGAGCTGTTTTTT

j_gene: TRBJ1-2
d_gene: NA
abundance: NA
v_gene: TRBV6-2/TRBV6-3
CDR3aa: CASSPRHPLILTDLMGYTF
CDR3nt: TGTGCCAGCAGTCCACGACATCCCTTAATATTGACGGATCTGATGGGCTACACCTTC

j_gene: TRBJ2-7
d_gene: NA
abundance: many
v_gene: TRBV2
CDR3aa: CASSEAYLMYF
CDR3nt: TGTGCCAGCAGTGAAGCTTATCTCATGTACTTC

j_gene: TRBJ1-5
d_gene: NA
abundance: NA
v_gene: TRBV28
CDR3aa: CASRFLGNQPQHF
CDR3nt: TGTGCCAGCAGGTTTCTGGGCAATCAGCCCCAGCATTTT

j_gene: TRBJ1-5
d_gene: NA
abundance: many
v_gene: TRBV28
CDR3aa: CASRPGTAPRTPQHF
CDR3nt: TGTGCCAGCAGACCAGGGACGGCCCCACGTACGCCCCAGCATTTT

j_gene: TRBJ1-1
d_gene: NA
abundance: many
v_gene: TRBV28
CDR3aa: CASTPRGGAIKAFF
CDR3nt: TGTGCCAGCACTCCGAGGGGGGGCGCGATCAAAGCTTTCTTT

j_gene: TRBJ2-7
d_gene: TRBD1
abundance: many
v_gene: TRBV20-1
CDR3aa: CSARGLLGYEQYF
CDR3nt: TGCAGTGCCAGGGGGCTGTTGGGCTACGAGCAGTACTTC

j_gene: TRBJ2-5
d_gene: NA
abundance: many
v_gene: TRBV2
CDR3aa: CASSGDTQETQYF
CDR3nt: TGTGCCAGCAGTGGGGACACTCAAGAGACCCAGTACTTC

j_gene: TRBJ1-2
d_gene: NA
abundance: NA
v_gene: TRBV19
CDR3aa: CASSSGGHTF
CDR3nt: TGTGCCAGTAGTTCTGGTGGCCACACCTTC

j_gene: TRBJ2-5
d_gene: TRBD2
abundance: many
v_gene: TRBV6-1
CDR3aa: CASSPGLAGGTQYF
CDR3nt: TGTGCCAGCAGTCCGGGACTAGCGGGGGGGACCCAGTACTTC

j_gene: TRBJ1-5
d_gene: NA
abundance: many
v_gene: TRBV2
CDR3aa: CASGHQPQHF
CDR3nt: TGTGCCAGCGGCCACCAGCCCCAGCATTTT

j_gene: TRBJ1-1
d_gene: NA
abundance: NA
v_gene: TRBV11-1
CDR3aa: CASSAPIVTEAFF
CDR3nt: TGTGCCAGCAGCGCCCCTATAGTCACTGAAGCTTTCTTT

j_gene: TRBJ1-1
d_gene: NA
abundance: many
v_gene: TRBV2
CDR3aa: CASSGLRRMNTEAFF
CDR3nt: TGTGCCAGCAGTGGGTTGCGGCGGATGAACACTGAAGCTTTCTTT

j_gene: TRBJ2-7
d_gene: TRBD2
abundance: few
v_gene: TRBV20-1
CDR3aa: CSAREGSGSLYEQYF
CDR3nt: TGCAGTGCTAGAGAGGGTAGCGGGAGTCTCTACGAGCAGTACTTC

j_gene: TRBJ1-2
d_gene: NA
abundance: few
v_gene: TRBV12-3/TRBV12-4
CDR3aa: CASSLFIGDMGGYTF
CDR3nt: TGTGCCAGCAGTTTATTTATCGGAGACATGGGGGGCTACACCTTC

j_gene: TRBJ2-7
d_gene: NA
abundance: many
v_gene: TRBV11-2
CDR3aa: CASSEGGAYEQYF
CDR3nt: TGTGCCAGCAGCGAAGGGGGGGCCTACGAGCAGTACTTC

j_gene: TRBJ1-1
d_gene: NA
abundance: many
v_gene: TRBV2
CDR3aa: CASRRGGANTEAFF
CDR3nt: TGTGCCAGCCGCCGGGGGGGCGCGAACACTGAAGCTTTCTTT

j_gene: TRBJ1-2
d_gene: NA
abundance: few
v_gene: TRBV7-2
CDR3aa: CASTPNRGDGYTF
CDR3nt: TGTGCCAGCACTCCGAACAGAGGCGATGGCTACACCTTC